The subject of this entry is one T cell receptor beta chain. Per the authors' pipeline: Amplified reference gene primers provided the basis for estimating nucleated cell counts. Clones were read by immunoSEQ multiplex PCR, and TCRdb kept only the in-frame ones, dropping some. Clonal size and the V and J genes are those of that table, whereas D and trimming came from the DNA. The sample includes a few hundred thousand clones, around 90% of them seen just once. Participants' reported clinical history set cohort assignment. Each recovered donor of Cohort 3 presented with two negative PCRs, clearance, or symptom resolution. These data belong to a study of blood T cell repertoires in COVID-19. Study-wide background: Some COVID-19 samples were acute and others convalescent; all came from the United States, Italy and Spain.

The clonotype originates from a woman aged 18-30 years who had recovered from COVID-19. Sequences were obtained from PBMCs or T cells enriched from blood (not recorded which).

The CDR3 region has the DNA TGCGCCAGCAGCCAAGAGGCACGCAATCAGCCCCAGCATTTT. It encodes CASSQEARNQPQHF. The gene calls are TRBV4-1 and TRBJ1-5; no clear D gene. V was cut by 0 bases and J by 2 bases, with 5 bases left in between. Germline-derived CDR1 and CDR2 are MGHRA and YSYEKL. The CDR3 length is 14 residues.